This TCR beta chain originates from a study of blood T cell repertoires in COVID-19. The repertoire was sequenced with immunoSEQ multiplex PCR; TCRdb's copy has only in-frame clones and lacks some. Of hundreds of thousands of clones listed, 88% are singletons. The germline V gene encodes CDR1 MNHEY and CDR2 SMNVEV (reference sequence). With 9 bases removed from V and 7 bases from J, the gap between germline ends came to 13 bases. The length of the CDR3 is 12 residues. The gene calls are TRBV27 and TRBJ2-1; weak D call: TRBD2 (6 bases). Sequencing used PBMCs or T cells enriched from blood (not recorded which). This receptor was taken from a woman aged 25 to 39 who had recovered from COVID-19. DNA of the CDR3: TGTGCCAGTTCGGATGGGGGGAATGAGCAGTTCTTC. Translating gives CASSDGGNEQFF.